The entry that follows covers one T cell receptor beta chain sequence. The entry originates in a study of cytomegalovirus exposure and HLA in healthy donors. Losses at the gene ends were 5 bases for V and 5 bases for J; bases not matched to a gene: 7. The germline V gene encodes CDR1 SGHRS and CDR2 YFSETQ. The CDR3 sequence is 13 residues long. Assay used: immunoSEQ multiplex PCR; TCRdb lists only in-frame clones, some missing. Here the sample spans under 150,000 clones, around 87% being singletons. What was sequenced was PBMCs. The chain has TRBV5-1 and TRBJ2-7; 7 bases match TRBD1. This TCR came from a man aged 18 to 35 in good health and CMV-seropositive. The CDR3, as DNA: TGCGCCAGCAGTCATGACAGGGACAACGAGCAGTACTTC. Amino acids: CASSHDRDNEQYF.